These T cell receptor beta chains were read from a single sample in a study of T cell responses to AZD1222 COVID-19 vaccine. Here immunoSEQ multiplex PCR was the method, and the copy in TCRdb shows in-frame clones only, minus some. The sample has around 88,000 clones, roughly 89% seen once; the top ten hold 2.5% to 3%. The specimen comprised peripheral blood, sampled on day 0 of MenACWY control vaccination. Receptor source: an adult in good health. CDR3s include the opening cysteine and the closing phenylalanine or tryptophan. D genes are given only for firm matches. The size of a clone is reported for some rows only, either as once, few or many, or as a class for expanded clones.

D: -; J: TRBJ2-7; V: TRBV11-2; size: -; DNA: TGTGCCAGCAGCCGAGAAACCGTCGCCTCGTACTTC; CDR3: CASSRETVASYF
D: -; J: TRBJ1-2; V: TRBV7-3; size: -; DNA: TGTGCCAGCAGCCCGGGACAAGGCTATGGCTACACCTTC; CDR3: CASSPGQGYGYTF
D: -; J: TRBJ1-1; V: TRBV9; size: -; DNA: TGTGCCAGCAGCGTGACGGGGATCGGGATTGCTTTCTTT; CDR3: CASSVTGIGIAFF
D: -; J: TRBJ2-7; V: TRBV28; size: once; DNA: TGTGCCAGCAGTCCGGGGGGGGACAGAACCTACGAGCAGTACTTC; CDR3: CASSPGGDRTYEQYF
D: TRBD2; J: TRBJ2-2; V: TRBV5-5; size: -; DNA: TGTGCCAGCAGCTTGGATCCTAGCGGGAACACCGGGGAGCTGTTTTTT; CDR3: CASSLDPSGNTGELFF
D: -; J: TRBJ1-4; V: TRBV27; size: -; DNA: TGTGCCAGCAGTTTAATCGGGCCTGCAACTAATGAAAAACTGTTTTTT; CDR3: CASSLIGPATNEKLFF
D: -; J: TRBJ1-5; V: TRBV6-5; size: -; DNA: TGTGCCAGCAAATCCAGGGCAAATCAGCCCCAGCATTTT; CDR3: CASKSRANQPQHF
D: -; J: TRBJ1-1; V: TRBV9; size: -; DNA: TGTGCCAGCAGCGTAGCGCCCAATCTTGGGGAGAACACTGAAGCTTTCTTT; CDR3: CASSVAPNLGENTEAFF
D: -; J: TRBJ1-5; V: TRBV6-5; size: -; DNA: TGTGCCAGCAAACCCGGCCCATATAGCAATCAGCCCCAGCATTTT; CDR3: CASKPGPYSNQPQHF
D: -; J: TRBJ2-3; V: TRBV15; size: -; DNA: TGTGCCACCAGCAGAGAAATCCATGGAGCAGATACGCAGTATTTT; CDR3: CATSREIHGADTQYF
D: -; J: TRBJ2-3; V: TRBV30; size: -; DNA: TGTGCCTGGAGTGGGACTAAGCGGTACGCAGATACGCAGTATTTT; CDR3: CAWSGTKRYADTQYF
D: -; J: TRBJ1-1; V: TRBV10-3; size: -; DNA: TGTGCCATCAGCGAACACGGGAACACTGAAGCTTTCTTT; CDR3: CAISEHGNTEAFF
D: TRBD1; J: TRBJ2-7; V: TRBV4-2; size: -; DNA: TGTGCCAGCAGCCAAGGATACAGGGGCAACGAGCAGTACTTC; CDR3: CASSQGYRGNEQYF
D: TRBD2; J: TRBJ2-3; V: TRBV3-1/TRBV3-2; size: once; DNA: TGTGCCAGCAGCCAAAGCGGGAGGTACAGCGCCACGCAGTATTTT; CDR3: CASSQSGRYSATQYF
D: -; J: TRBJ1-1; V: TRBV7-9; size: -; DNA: TGTGCCAGCAGCTTAGACAGTAACACTGAAGCTTTCTTT; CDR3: CASSLDSNTEAFF
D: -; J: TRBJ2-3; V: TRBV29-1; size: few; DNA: TGCAGCGTTGAAGGACTCGGGGGCCCCGGAGATACGCAGTATTTT; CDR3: CSVEGLGGPGDTQYF
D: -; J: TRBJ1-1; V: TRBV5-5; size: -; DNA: TGTGCCAGCAGCCTAACAGGTAGCCGTCAGGCTTTCTTT; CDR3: CASSLTGSRQAFF